The 10 T cell receptor beta chains in this list originate from one sample, sequenced in a study of T cells after posttransplantation cyclophosphamide. Produced via immunoSEQ multiplex PCR; TCRdb's table is partial and in-frame only. The table has some 34,000 clones, roughly 78% seen once. Cyclophosphamide on days +3 and +4 followed busulfan-fludarabine conditioning and a marrow graft. Sample: CD4+ T cells sorted from blood, taken 1,900 to 2,000 days after a stem cell transplant with posttransplant cyclophosphamide. The receptor source for this set is a female patient between 40 and 55 years old who received an allogeneic stem cell transplant from a related donor, was CMV-positive, and had no GVHD. Some T cells may have come from the graft donor.

The V gene is TRBV12-5, the J gene TRBJ2-5; D gene ambiguous. In germline, CDR1 is LGHNT, CDR2 FRNRAP. V was cut by 7 bases and J by 5 bases, with 11 bases left in between. The CDR3 extends over 12 amino acids. CDR3 sequence reads: CASAHFSETQYF. In DNA, the CDR3 is TGTGCTAGTGCCCACTTTTCGGAGACCCAGTACTTC.

V is TRBV10-3 and J is TRBJ2-3; TRBD2 is a possible D gene (7 bases). Germline assignment: CDR1 ENHRY and CDR2 SYGVKD. The CDR3 has 14 amino acids. Trimming cost V 3 bases and J 2 bases, with 9 bases left between them. The CDR3: CAISDGGPTDTQYF. The CDR3 DNA sequence: TGTGCCATCAGTGACGGGGGGCCCACAGATACGCAGTATTTT.

V is TRBV5-1 and J is TRBJ1-1; possible D gene TRBD1, 5 bases. CDR3 length: 13 residues. In germline, CDR1 is SGHRS, CDR2 YFSETQ. The germline V and J ends were trimmed by 5 bases and 1 base, with 9 bases remaining between them. CDR3 sequence (DNA): TGCGCCAGCAGGCCTACAGGGAACACTGAAGCTTTCTTT. It encodes CASRPTGNTEAFF.

The genes are TRBV10-2 and TRBJ2-5; 10 bases agree with TRBD2. This CDR3 contains 15 residues. J gave up 4 bases and V 6 bases, and 8 bases lay outside the gene matches. The V gene's germline CDR1 is WSHSY and CDR2 SAAADI. The CDR3 DNA reads TGCGCCAGCAGCACGAGCGGGGGGGGCGTAGAGACCCAGTACTTC. It is translated as CASSTSGGGVETQYF.

The V and J genes are TRBV5-1 and TRBJ2-2; TRBD1 matches 8 bases. The V and J ends lost 0 bases and 5 bases, in that order; junction bases with no gene match: 9. This CDR3 is 17 amino acids long. Germline V gene lookup returns CDR1 SGHRS and CDR2 YFSETQ. The CDR3, as DNA: TGCGCCAGCAGCTTGGCTAGCGCAGGGGGCAGGACCGGGGAGCTGTTTTTT. Translation gives CASSLASAGGRTGELFF. Based on the CDR3 plus reference TRBV5-1 and TRBJ2-2, the full variable domain is KAGVTQTPRYLIKTRGQQVTLSCSPISGHRSVSWYQQTPGQGLQFLFEYFSETQRNKGNFPGRFSGRQFSNSRSEMNVSTLELGDSALYLCASSLASAGGRTGELFFGEGSRLTVL.

CDR3 sequence: CASSLKGPGLAVSYEQYF. DNA of the CDR3: TGTGCCAGCAGCTTAAAAGGTCCGGGACTAGCGGTGTCCTACGAGCAGTACTTC. This rearrangement joins TRBV5-6 to TRBJ2-7; 11 nucleotides match TRBD2. J gave up 1 base and V 2 bases, and 11 bases lay outside the gene matches. Per germline, CDR1 SGHDT and CDR2 YYEEEE. The CDR3 has 18 amino acids.

The chain couples TRBV10-3 to TRBJ1-5; possible D gene TRBD1, 6 bases. Per germline, CDR1 ENHRY and CDR2 SYGVKD. The CDR3 covers 14 residues. V lost 6 bases and J lost 0, with 9 bases in between. The CDR3 loop is CAISRDISNQPQHF. CDR3 bases: TGTGCCATCAGCCGGGACATTAGCAATCAGCCCCAGCATTTT.

The chain recombines TRBV28 with TRBJ1-5, with TRBD1 matching over 8 bases. V lost 4 bases to trimming and J lost 3 bases; unmatched junction nucleotides: 8. CDR1 and CDR2 from the germline V gene are MDHEN and SYDVKM. CDR3 length equals 16 residues. CDR3 protein: CASSSTGEGFNQPQHF. Written as DNA, the CDR3 is TGTGCCAGCAGTTCGACAGGGGAGGGCTTCAATCAGCCCCAGCATTTT.

This clone occurred once. The V gene is TRBV10-1, the J gene TRBJ2-3, with TRBD1 matching over 8 bases. Germline lookup yields CDR1 WNHNN and CDR2 SYGVQD (reference sequence). There are 15 residues in the CDR3. Trimming removed 2 bases from V and 1 base from J; junction bases left unmatched: 2. The CDR3 coding sequence is TGCGCCAGCAGTGAGGGACAGGGTGGCACAGATACGCAGTATTTT. It encodes CASSEGQGGTDTQYF.

This chain connects TRBV10-3 to TRBJ2-2, with 9 bases lining up with TRBD2. CDR1 ENHRY and CDR2 SYGVKD come from the germline V gene. Germline trimming cut 8 bases from V and 1 base from J; bases unmatched to any gene: 11. This CDR3 contains 17 residues. The chain's CDR3 is CAIGKAGGEVNTGELFF. The CDR3 DNA follows: TGTGCCATCGGGAAAGCGGGGGGTGAGGTGAACACCGGGGAGCTGTTTTTT.